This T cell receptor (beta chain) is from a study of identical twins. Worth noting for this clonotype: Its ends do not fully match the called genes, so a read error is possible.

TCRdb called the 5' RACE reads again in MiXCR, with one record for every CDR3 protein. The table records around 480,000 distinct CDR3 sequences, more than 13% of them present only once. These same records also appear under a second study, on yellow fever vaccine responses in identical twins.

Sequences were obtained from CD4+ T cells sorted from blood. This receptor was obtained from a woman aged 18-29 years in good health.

The CDR3 is CAISLAGLAGKNTGELFF. CDR3 bases: TGTGCCATCAGTTTAGCCGGACTAGCGGGAAAGAACACCGGGGAGCTGTTTTTT. The V gene is TRBV2, the J gene TRBJ2-2, with 12 bases aligning to TRBD2. CDR1 and CDR2 from the germline V gene are SNHLY and FYNNEI. This CDR3 comprises 18 residues.